This TCR beta chain is from a study of T cells expressing NK-cell markers. In the study overall: It was sorted CD3+CD56-NKG2C+, CD3+CD56+NKG2C- and CD3+CD56+NKG2C+ T cells that provided the TCR beta repertoires. Study results and caveats: Expanded clones of NKG2C+ T cells had an unclear HCMV specificity. Several donors' CD3+CD56-NKG2C+ cells were dominated by the same clonotypes. In a group of 5 or 6 donors, dominant NKG2C+ clonotypes represented roughly 1.0-7.5% of CD8+ T cells.

As to this clonotype: The antigen remains unidentified.

TCRdb re-called the 5' RACE reads and gives one entry per CDR3 protein, without DNA. Its table records some 120,000 distinct CDR3 sequences. The germline V gene has CDR1 LGHNA and CDR2 YSLEER. This CDR3 region has 15 residues. The chain combines TRBV4-3 with TRBJ1-1; the TRBD1 assignment by TCRdb is unverifiable without DNA. The receptor comes from a woman aged 18 to 75 in good health. The sample taken for sequencing was blood T cells: a sorted CD56 or NKG2C T cell subset, CD4+ or CD8+ T cells, or bulk PBMC T cells (not recorded which). The CDR3 sequence is CASSQNRGGNTEAFF.